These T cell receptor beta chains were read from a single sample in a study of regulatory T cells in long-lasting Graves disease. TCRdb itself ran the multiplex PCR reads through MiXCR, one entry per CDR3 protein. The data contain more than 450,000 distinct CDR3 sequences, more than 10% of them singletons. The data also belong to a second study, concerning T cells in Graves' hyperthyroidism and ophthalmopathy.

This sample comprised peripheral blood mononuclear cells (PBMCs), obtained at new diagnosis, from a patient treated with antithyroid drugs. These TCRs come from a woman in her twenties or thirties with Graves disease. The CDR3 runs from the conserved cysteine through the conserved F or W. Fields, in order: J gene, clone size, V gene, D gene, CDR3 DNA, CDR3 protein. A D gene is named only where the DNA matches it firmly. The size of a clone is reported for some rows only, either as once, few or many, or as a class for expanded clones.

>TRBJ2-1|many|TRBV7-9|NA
TGTGCCAGCAGCTTAGCGTTAGCCAGTTACAATGAGCAGTTCTTC
CASSLALASYNEQFF
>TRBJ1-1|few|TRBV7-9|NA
TGTGCCAGCAGCTTCTGGGACGTAAACACTGAAGCTTTCTTT
CASSFWDVNTEAFF
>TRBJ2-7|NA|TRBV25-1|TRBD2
TGTGCCAGCAGTGAATCCAGGGTAGCGGGATTTTACGAGCAGTACTTC
CASSESRVAGFYEQYF
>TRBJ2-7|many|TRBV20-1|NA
TGCAGTGCTAGAGATGGGAGGGGGGCCACCTACGAGCAGTACTTC
CSARDGRGATYEQYF
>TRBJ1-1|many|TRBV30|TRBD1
TGTGCCTGGGAGACTTACAGGGGAGACACTGAAGCTTTCTTT
CAWETYRGDTEAFF
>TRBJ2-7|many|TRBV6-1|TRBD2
TGTGCCAGCAGTACTAGCGGGTGGGCCTACGAGCAGTACTTC
CASSTSGWAYEQYF
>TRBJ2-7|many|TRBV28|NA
TGTGCCAGCAGTTTCGTCGCGGGGACCCGGGGCGAGCAGTACTTC
CASSFVAGTRGEQYF
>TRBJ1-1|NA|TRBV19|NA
TGTGCCAGTAGTTCCTCCGCGGCAGGGTGGGACACTGAAGCTTTCTTT
CASSSSAAGWDTEAFF
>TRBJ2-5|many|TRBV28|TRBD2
TGTGCCAGCAGTTCCCCAGCGGGGGGAGCGGAGACCCAGTACTTC
CASSSPAGGAETQYF
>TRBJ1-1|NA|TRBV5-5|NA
TGTGCCAGCAGCCTCCATGGCCGGGGTTACACTGAAGCTTTCTTT
CASSLHGRGYTEAFF
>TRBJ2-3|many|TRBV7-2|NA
TGTGCCAGCAGCTTAGCACAGGTCATCGATAGCACAGATACGCAGTATTTT
CASSLAQVIDSTDTQYF
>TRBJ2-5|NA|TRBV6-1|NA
TGTGCCAGCAGCGAGCCCTTCTCGGAGACCCAGTACTTC
CASSEPFSETQYF
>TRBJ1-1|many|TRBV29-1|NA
TGCAGCGTCGGGGAACGCGGGACTGAAGCTTTCTTT
CSVGERGTEAFF
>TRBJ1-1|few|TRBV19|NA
TGTGCCAGTAGTATAGCCCCTAACACTGAAGCTTTCTTT
CASSIAPNTEAFF
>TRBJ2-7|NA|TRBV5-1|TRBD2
TGCGCCAGCAGCTTGGTGGTAGCGGGGATCACCTACGAGCAGTACTTC
CASSLVVAGITYEQYF
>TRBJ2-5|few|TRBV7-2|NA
TGTGCCAGCAGCCGGAGCGGCAGACAAGAGACCCAGTACTTC
CASSRSGRQETQYF